The 21 T cell receptor beta chains listed next were all sequenced from one sample in a study of cytomegalovirus exposure and HLA in healthy donors. Some clones are missing from TCRdb's copy, which holds only in-frame ones; the method was immunoSEQ multiplex PCR. The sample yields more than 65,000 clones, roughly 93% seen once. Sequencing was performed on PBMCs. Every receptor here comes from a man between 18 and 35 years old in good health and CMV-seronegative.

To note about this clone: The junction departs from the called germline gene at one end, perhaps through a read error. The J gene is TRBJ2-5, the V gene TRBV30, with 11 positions matching TRBD2. The CDR3 covers 16 residues. Germline loops: CDR1 GTSNPN, CDR2 SVGIG (reference sequence). CDR3 sequence reads: CAGRLAGSPIGETQYF. The CDR3, as DNA: TGTGCCGGGAGACTAGCGGGATCCCCCATTGGAGAGACCCAGTACTTC.

The chain couples TRBV2 to TRBJ2-3; 8 nucleotides match TRBD2. Unmatched junction bases numbered 11, after V lost 7 bases and J lost 8 bases. Germline V lookup: CDR1 SNHLY, CDR2 FYNNEI. This CDR3 has 14 residues. CDR3 DNA: TGTGCCAGCACGTCCGGGACTAGGAAAGGTACGCAGTATTTT. Its translation is CASTSGTRKGTQYF.

The V gene is TRBV29-1, the J gene TRBJ1-1; the match to TRBD1 covers 9 bases. With 7 bases clipped from V and 10 bases from J, the junction kept 7 bases outside the gene matches. The germline V gene has CDR1 SQVTM and CDR2 ANQGSEA. This CDR3 has 11 amino acids. CDR3 in amino acids: CSARDRDGAFF. DNA of the CDR3: TGCAGCGCCCGGGACAGGGATGGAGCTTTCTTT.

J is TRBJ2-4 and V is TRBV11-1; TRBD2 aligns across 9 bases. The CDR3 has 16 residues. Germline values: CDR1 SGHAT, CDR2 FQDESV (reference sequence). J was trimmed by 4 bases and V by 2 bases; bases with no gene match: 6. For the CDR3, the DNA is TGTGCCAGCAGCTTACCCCTGACTAGCGGAAAAAACATTCAGTACTTC. Protein sequence: CASSLPLTSGKNIQYF.

The chain recombines TRBV7-8 with TRBJ1-5; TRBD1 might be the D (6 bases). Germline V gene lookup returns CDR1 SGHVS and CDR2 FQNEAQ. The CDR3 is 17 residues long. V was cut by 2 bases and J by 4 bases, with 18 bases left in between. CDR3 loop: CASSLNLVRGPNQPQHF. DNA of the CDR3: TGTGCCAGCAGCTTAAATCTCGTCAGGGGCCCGAATCAGCCCCAGCATTTT.

V usage is TRBV6-6 and J usage is TRBJ2-7, with TRBD1 as a possible D gene (6 bases). Germline CDR1 is MNHNY and CDR2 is SVGAGI (reference sequence). The CDR3 spans 16 residues. The V gene lost 5 bases and the J gene lost 4 bases, with 21 bases spanning the gap. The DNA for the CDR3 is TGTGCCAGCAGTCACCTCTTGGACAGTTTCTCATACGAGCAGTACTTC. Its protein is CASSHLLDSFSYEQYF.

This chain joins TRBV27 and TRBJ1-2; the match to TRBD1 covers 7 bases. This CDR3 region has 16 residues. Germline V lookup: CDR1 MNHEY, CDR2 SMNVEV (reference sequence). V gave up 5 bases and J gave up 4 bases; unmatched junction bases: 13. The CDR3 nucleotides read TGTGCCAGCAGTCCATCCCCCGGACAGGCTTCCTATGGCTACACCTTC. It translates to CASSPSPGQASYGYTF.

The chain recombines TRBV5-6 with TRBJ1-5; D is ambiguous. CDR3 length: 17 amino acids. The V gene lost 1 base and the J gene lost 2 bases, with 16 bases spanning the gap. The germline V gene encodes CDR1 SGHDT and CDR2 YYEEEE. CDR3 nucleotides: TGTGCCAGCAGCTTGAGGAGAGAAGGTACCGGCAATCAGCCCCAGCATTTT. Amino acids: CASSLRREGTGNQPQHF. The complete variable domain, with remaining parts taken from reference TRBV5-6 and TRBJ1-5, reads DAGVTQSPTHLIKTRGQQVTLRCSPKSGHDTVSWYQQALGQGPQFIFQYYEEEERQRGNFPDRFSGHQFPNYSSELNVNALLLGDSALYLCASSLRREGTGNQPQHFGDGTRLSIL.

This clone was observed a single time. The chain uses TRBV27 and TRBJ1-2, with D maybe TRBD1 (6 bases). The CDR3 contains 15 residues. V was pared by 6 bases and J by 4 bases, with 18 bases between. In germline, CDR1 is MNHEY, CDR2 SMNVEV (reference sequence). CDR3 residues: CASSSPRRGFYGYTF. The CDR3, as DNA: TGTGCCAGCAGCAGTCCTAGAAGGGGGTTCTATGGCTACACCTTC.

This chain links TRBV5-1 with TRBJ1-2; D not resolved. V lost 0 bases to trimming and J lost 2 bases, with 8 bases between them. The germline V gene encodes CDR1 SGHRS and CDR2 YFSETQ. The CDR3 runs to 14 residues. For the CDR3, the DNA is TGCGCCAGCAGCTTGGGGCAGGCAAACTATGGCTACACCTTC. Its protein product is CASSLGQANYGYTF.

This sequence joins TRBV7-8 and TRBJ2-5; 7 bases are shared with TRBD2. Looked up from germline, CDR1 is SGHVS and CDR2 is FQNEAQ. V shed 6 bases, J shed 0 bases, and the junction held 4 bases outside the gene matches. CDR3 length: 14 amino acids. The CDR3 here is CASSSSGHQETQYF. The CDR3 region has the DNA TGTGCCAGCAGTTCTAGCGGCCACCAAGAGACCCAGTACTTC.

The chain has TRBV6-1 and TRBJ2-1, with TRBD2 matching over 9 bases. CDR1 and CDR2 (germline): MNHNS, SASEGT. The CDR3 extends over 15 amino acids. V shed 7 bases and J 4 bases; nucleotides not matched to a gene: 8. The CDR3 reads CASTRMLAGYNEQFF. The DNA of the CDR3 is TGTGCCAGCACCCGAATGCTAGCGGGGTACAATGAGCAGTTCTTC.

This chain connects TRBV15 to TRBJ1-3; D is ambiguous. The CDR3 covers 14 residues. From germline, CDR1 is LNHNV and CDR2 YYDKDF (reference sequence). Trimming pared 1 base from V and 7 bases from J, leaving 11 bases between. The CDR3 nucleotides read TGTGCCACCAGCAGAGTTAAGAGCGCGAACACCATATATTTT. It translates to CATSRVKSANTIYF.

This rearrangement joins TRBV5-1 to TRBJ2-7; 7 positions agree with TRBD1. V shed 6 bases, J shed 0 bases, and the junction held 6 bases outside the gene matches. CDR1 and CDR2 (germline): SGHRS, YFSETQ. The CDR3 is made up of 14 amino acids. The CDR3 loop is CASKIDRASYEQYF. DNA for the CDR3: TGCGCCAGCAAAATAGACAGGGCCTCCTACGAGCAGTACTTC.

Turning to this clone: The same CDR3 also results from other DNA sequences found in this sample. The chain joins TRBV6-5 to TRBJ2-7; D is possibly TRBD1 (5 bases). The CDR3 covers 15 residues. Deletions cut 0 bases from V and 3 bases from J, with 12 bases between. Germline CDR1 reads MNHEY; CDR2 reads SVGAGI. CDR3 DNA: TGTGCCAGCAGTTACTCTGGGCAGGGTCACTACGAGCAGTACTTC. This codes for CASSYSGQGHYEQYF.

This chain connects TRBV13 to TRBJ2-2; TRBD2 matches 13 bases. The CDR3 length is 17 residues. CDR1 is PRHDT and CDR2 is FYEKMQ in the germline V gene (reference sequence). The V segment lost 4 bases and the J segment 3 bases; nucleotides outside the gene matches: 5. Here the CDR3 reads CASSSRTSGSDTGELFF. Here the CDR3 DNA reads TGTGCCAGCAGCTCCCGGACTAGCGGGAGTGACACCGGGGAGCTGTTTTTT.

CDR3 DNA sequence: TGTGCCAGCAGTTCGGGACAGACTAGCAATCAGCCCCAGCATTTT. This gives the protein CASSSGQTSNQPQHF. The V gene is TRBV5-5, the J gene TRBJ1-5, with 7 bases matching TRBD1. The CDR3 sequence is 15 residues long. Per germline, CDR1 SGHKS and CDR2 YYEKEE (reference sequence). The ends lost 5 bases at V and 0 bases at J; junction bases unmatched: 5. The full variable domain, rest sourced from reference TRBV5-5 and TRBJ1-5, is DAGVTQSPTHLIKTRGQQVTLRCSPISGHKSVSWYQQVLGQGPQFIFQYYEKEERGRGNFPDRFSARQFPNYSSELNVNALLLGDSALYLCASSSGQTSNQPQHFGDGTRLSIL.

The chain carries TRBV7-9 and TRBJ1-2; D unclear. This CDR3 contains 16 residues. The germline V gene has CDR1 SEHNR and CDR2 FQNEAQ (reference sequence). V lost 3 bases, J lost 4 bases, and 18 bases lay in between. The CDR3 DNA sequence: TGTGCCAGCAGCTTCCATGGGGTTTCGCGGGGCTATGGCTACACCTTC. It encodes CASSFHGVSRGYGYTF. The full variable domain, completed using reference TRBV7-9 and TRBJ1-2, is DTGVSQNPRHKITKRGQNVTFRCDPISEHNRLYWYRQTLGQGPEFLTYFQNEAQLEKSRLLSDRFSAERPKGSFSTLEIQRTEQGDSAMYLCASSFHGVSRGYGYTFGSGTRLTVV.

The CDR3 loop is CASSWGGTANTGELFF. CDR3 bases: TGCGCCAGCAGCTGGGGCGGGACGGCGAACACCGGGGAGCTGTTTTTT. The chain links TRBV5-1 to TRBJ2-2; D is perhaps TRBD2 (6 bases). Germline V gene data show CDR1 as SGHRS and CDR2 as YFSETQ. Between the trimmed V and J ends, which lost 3 bases and 0 bases, there was a span of 12 bases. CDR3 length: 16 amino acids.

The CDR3 DNA reads TGTGCCAGCAGCTCACGACAGGGTCGGCCCGAGCAGTACTTC. It translates to CASSSRQGRPEQYF. This chain connects TRBV5-4 to TRBJ2-7, with 7 bases that match TRBD1. Germline-derived CDR1 and CDR2 are SGHNT and YYREEE (reference sequence). The CDR3 consists of 14 residues. J gave up 6 bases and V 3 bases, and 9 bases lay outside the gene matches.

The rearrangement joins TRBV27 to TRBJ1-4, with 7 positions matching TRBD1. The V gene end was trimmed by 5 bases and the J gene end by 10 bases; junction bases not matched to a gene: 13. CDR3 length: 15 residues. The germline gives CDR1 MNHEY, CDR2 SMNVEV (reference sequence). CDR3 loop: CASSPSDHRGGKLFF. DNA of the CDR3: TGTGCCAGCAGTCCGTCCGATCACAGGGGTGGAAAACTGTTTTTT. Full variable domain (remainder filled in from reference TRBV27 and TRBJ1-4): EAQVTQNPRYLITVTGKKLTVTCSQNMNHEYMSWYRQDPGLGLRQIYYSMNVEVTDKGDVPEGYKVSRKEKRNFPLILESPSPNQTSLYFCASSPSDHRGGKLFFGSGTQLSVL.